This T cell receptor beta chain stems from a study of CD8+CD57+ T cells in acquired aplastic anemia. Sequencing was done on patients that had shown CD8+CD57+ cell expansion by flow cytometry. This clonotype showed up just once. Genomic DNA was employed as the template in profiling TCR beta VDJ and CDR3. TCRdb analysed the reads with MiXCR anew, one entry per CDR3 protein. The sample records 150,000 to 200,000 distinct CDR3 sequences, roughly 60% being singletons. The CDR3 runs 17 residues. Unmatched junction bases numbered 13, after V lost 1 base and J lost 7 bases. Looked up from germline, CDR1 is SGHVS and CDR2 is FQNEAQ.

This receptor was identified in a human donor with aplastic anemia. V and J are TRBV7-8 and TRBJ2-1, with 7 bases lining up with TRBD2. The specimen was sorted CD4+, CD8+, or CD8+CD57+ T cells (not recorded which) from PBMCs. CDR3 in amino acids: CASSLVPGGGNSNEQFF. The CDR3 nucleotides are TGTGCCAGCAGCTTAGTACCGGGAGGAGGAAATAGTAATGAGCAGTTCTTC. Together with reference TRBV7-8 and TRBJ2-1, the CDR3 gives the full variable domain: GAGVSQSPRYKVAKRGQDVALRCDPISGHVSLFWYQQALGQGPEFLTYFQNEAQLDKSGLPSDRFFAERPEGSVSTLKIQRTQQEDSAVYLCASSLVPGGGNSNEQFFGPGTRLTVL.